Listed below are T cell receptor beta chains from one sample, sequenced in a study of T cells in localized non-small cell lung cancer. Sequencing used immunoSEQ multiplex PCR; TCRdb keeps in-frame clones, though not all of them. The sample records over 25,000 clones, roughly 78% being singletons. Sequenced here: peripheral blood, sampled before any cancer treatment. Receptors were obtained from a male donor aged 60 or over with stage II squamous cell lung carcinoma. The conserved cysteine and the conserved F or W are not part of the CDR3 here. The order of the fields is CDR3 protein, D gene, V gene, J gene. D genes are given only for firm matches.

ASSPEGDRGRNEQF	TRBD1	TRBV7-9	TRBJ2-1
ASTPYNEQF	NA	TRBV2	TRBJ2-1
ASSLNGMNTEAF	NA	TRBV27	TRBJ1-1
ASSLAGSSSYNEQF	NA	TRBV11-3	TRBJ2-1
ASSVGFGYSPLH	NA	TRBV10-2	TRBJ1-6
ASSLSVRLPNTEAF	NA	TRBV27	TRBJ1-1
ASSLGTGDSGNTIY	TRBD1	TRBV18	TRBJ1-3
ASNLGGTGANVLT	NA	TRBV7-9	TRBJ2-6
ASSPGTSGFGETQY	TRBD2	TRBV7-9	TRBJ2-5
SVSSGYKGTEAF	NA	TRBV29-1	TRBJ1-1
AWSTRTGETQY	NA	TRBV30	TRBJ2-5
ASARFREAGNTIY	NA	TRBV6-5	TRBJ1-3
ASSVETLGTANNEQF	TRBD1	TRBV9	TRBJ2-1
ASSLVSGKEAF	NA	TRBV27	TRBJ1-1
ASSEAGHLQY	NA	TRBV6-5	TRBJ2-7
AWSVTSPLH	NA	TRBV30	TRBJ1-6
ASSGYFTDTQY	NA	TRBV2	TRBJ2-3
ASSLGTGAEKLF	TRBD1	TRBV7-6	TRBJ1-4
SVLGTGPGTDTQY	TRBD1	TRBV29-1	TRBJ2-3
ASVLGDRNTEAF	NA	TRBV12-5	TRBJ1-1
ASSLDRGREKLF	TRBD1	TRBV28	TRBJ1-4
ASRGLAGGDTGELF	TRBD2	TRBV19	TRBJ2-2
ASSPQGDYGYT	TRBD1	TRBV6-6	TRBJ1-2
ATRTGEVTEAF	NA	TRBV27	TRBJ1-1
ASSRRLAGGADTQY	TRBD2	TRBV19	TRBJ2-3
SVPQGERGTDTQY	NA	TRBV29-1	TRBJ2-3
ASSQDPPGGVDYNSPLH	TRBD1	TRBV4-1	TRBJ1-6
ASSLGLLAGGNTGELF	TRBD2	TRBV5-1	TRBJ2-2
ATQAYSYEQY	NA	TRBV25-1	TRBJ2-7
ASSLDILNTEAF	NA	TRBV5-1	TRBJ1-1
ASRYTLAGEETQY	TRBD2	TRBV27	TRBJ2-5
ASSIIQAAGAITGELF	NA	TRBV19	TRBJ2-2
ASSPGGDRQPQH	NA	TRBV6-6	TRBJ1-5
AWRPGPGSDEKLF	NA	TRBV30	TRBJ1-4
ASSLLAGLAYNEQF	TRBD2	TRBV14	TRBJ2-1
ASSQVTANEKLF	NA	TRBV2	TRBJ1-4
ASSQEGTADGNTIY	NA	TRBV6-1	TRBJ1-3
ASSFRQGGGDTQY	NA	TRBV5-8	TRBJ2-3
ASRFSAAPYGYT	NA	TRBV6-1	TRBJ1-2
ASSFRKSTGLDTEAF	NA	TRBV27	TRBJ1-1
ASSPRVRYEQF	NA	TRBV11-2	TRBJ2-1
ASVRRGTEAF	NA	TRBV19	TRBJ1-1
ASSLGMWGSNTEAF	NA	TRBV27	TRBJ1-1
ASSSLSAGAF	NA	TRBV27	TRBJ1-1
ASSPLGERDYGYT	NA	TRBV18	TRBJ1-2
AWGGQNSEAF	NA	TRBV30	TRBJ1-1
ATSRDRAGSLVNTEAF	NA	TRBV15	TRBJ1-1
ASSTRTDYEQY	NA	TRBV21-1	TRBJ2-7
ASKPLAGRDNEQF	TRBD2	TRBV27	TRBJ2-1
ASSDGRVYGYT	NA	TRBV5-6	TRBJ1-2
ASSPYRSSNTEAF	NA	TRBV7-2	TRBJ1-1
ASSLAPTSGGRGDTGELF	TRBD2	TRBV5-1	TRBJ2-2
ASSQDFLYGCT	NA	TRBV27	TRBJ1-2
SVEGGRAYAYGYT	NA	TRBV29-1	TRBJ1-2
ASGTDGRNTEAF	TRBD1	TRBV6-1	TRBJ1-1
ASSILGGRTEAF	NA	TRBV19	TRBJ1-1
ASSLVSGTDYNEQF	TRBD1	TRBV5-1	TRBJ2-1
ASSEGGAAYGYT	TRBD1	TRBV6-5	TRBJ1-2
ASSMIDEQY	NA	TRBV7-9	TRBJ2-7